This record covers a single TCR beta chain. As yet, its antigen is unknown. Method: immunoSEQ multiplex PCR; TCRdb's copy keeps in-frame clones and lacks some. The sample consists of about 62,000 clones, roughly 89% of them appearing once. These data are taken from a study of T cell responses to AZD1222 COVID-19 vaccine. With 4 bases clipped from V and 10 bases from J, the junction kept 11 bases outside the gene matches. Germline V CDR1 and CDR2: SGHTS, YDEGEE. CDR3 size: 15 residues. Study findings and constraints: Spike-spanning, vaccine-associated CD4 TCRs were dominant at 160-218 and 743-854.

V is TRBV5-8 and J is TRBJ2-4; 10 bases align to TRBD1. The clonotype originates from an adult in good health. The sample in question was peripheral blood, obtained on day 0 of AZD1222 vaccination. CDR3: CASSGAGTGVGIQYF. DNA of the CDR3: TGTGCCAGCAGCGGAGCCGGGACAGGGGTGGGGATTCAGTACTTC.